The clone carrying this T cell receptor (beta chain) showed up just a few times. Its antigen is still unknown. This entry belongs to a study of T cells after yellow fever vaccination. General observations from the study: Boosting was followed by the reappearance of most primary-vaccination clones (around 95% CD4, 85% to 90% CD8).

From the 5' RACE reads, TCRdb called clonotypes with MiXCR, one entry per CDR3 protein. The sample includes some 170,000 distinct CDR3 sequences, around 9% of them seen just once. The CDR3 is made up of 17 amino acids. Trimming took 6 bases from V and 5 from J; bases not matched to a gene: 12. The germline V gene encodes CDR1 DFQATT and CDR2 SNEGSKA (reference sequence). This rearrangement joins TRBV20-1 to TRBJ2-1, with 14 bases identical to TRBD2. Specimen: CD8+ T cells sorted from PBMCs, collected 45 days after the yellow fever booster vaccination. The TCR was taken from a man aged 18 to 29 who received the YFV17D yellow fever vaccine. CDR3 in DNA: TGCAGTGCCCGACCGGGACTAGCGGGGGAGTTTGACAATGAGCAGTTCTTC. It is translated as CSARPGLAGEFDNEQFF.